This T cell receptor beta chain was captured in a study of cytomegalovirus exposure and HLA in healthy donors. TCRdb's table, derived via immunoSEQ multiplex PCR, lists solely in-frame clones and lacks some. The sample records 130,000 or so clones, just under 90% being singletons. This clone was recorded only once. V lost 5 bases, J lost 2 bases, and 7 bases lay in between. CDR1 and CDR2 (germline): SGHTA, FQGNSA. The CDR3 runs 12 residues. This sequence originates from a man aged 25-40 years in good health and CMV-seronegative. Material: PBMCs. The chain employs TRBV7-2 and TRBJ2-7; D unclear. DNA for the CDR3: TGTGCCAGCAGCCCAGATCCCTACGAGCAGTACTTC. Translating gives CASSPDPYEQYF.